This is a list of T cell receptor beta chains from one sample in a study of beta chain features in type 1 diabetes. TCRdb keeps only in-frame clones here, not all; method: immunoSEQ multiplex PCR. The data hold about 15,000 clones, with 65% observed a single time. Sequencing was performed on stem cell memory CD4+ T cells from blood. The receptors were gathered from a woman aged 18-29 years with type 1 diabetes. Both conserved end residues are part of each CDR3. D genes are given only for firm matches. The size field is filled for only some rows; it gives once, few, many or a size class.

d_call cdr3_length j_call clone_size v_call cdr3_nt cdr3_aa
TRBD2 15 TRBJ2-3 few TRBV6-6 TGTGCCACCACCGGGACTAGCGGGATTGGAGATACGCAGTATTTT CATTGTSGIGDTQYF
TRBD2 17 TRBJ2-3 few TRBV7-3 TGTGCCAGCAGCTTTGGGACTAGCAATTCCCCCACAGATACGCAGTATTTT CASSFGTSNSPTDTQYF
. 14 TRBJ1-4 . TRBV7-2 TGTGCCAGCAGCTTAGTTGGCAATAATGAAAAACTGTTTTTT CASSLVGNNEKLFF
TRBD2 15 TRBJ2-7 . TRBV30 TGTGCCTGGGGTAACCCGGGACTAGTGGCCTACGAGCAGTACTTC CAWGNPGLVAYEQYF
. 15 TRBJ2-7 . TRBV5-6 TGTGCCAGCAGCCCGGGTTGGGGGGGCCTCTACGAGCAGTACTTC CASSPGWGGLYEQYF
. 13 TRBJ1-2 . TRBV25-1 TGTGCCAGCCATCAGGCGGGTGGCTATGGCTACACCTTC CASHQAGGYGYTF
. 13 TRBJ2-5 few TRBV7-2 TGTGCCAGCAGCTTAGGGCTAGCGGAGACCCAGTACTTC CASSLGLAETQYF
TRBD1 15 TRBJ2-3 . TRBV2 TGTGCCAGCAGTCCCGGGACAGGGTTCACAGATACGCAGTATTTT CASSPGTGFTDTQYF
. 15 TRBJ2-3 . TRBV5-4 TGTGCCAGCAGCTTGTCTCCGGGAAGCACAGATACGCAGTATTTT CASSLSPGSTDTQYF
. 14 TRBJ1-2 . TRBV7-8 TGTGCCAGCAGCTCCCTCAGGGGCGTAGGAGTCTACACCTTC CASSSLRGVGVYTF
TRBD2 14 TRBJ2-7 . TRBV29-1 TGCAGCGTTGACGCGGCGGGAGGGCCCTACGAGCAGTACTTC CSVDAAGGPYEQYF
. 16 TRBJ2-7 . TRBV7-2 TGTGCCAGCAGCTCGGGGAGGAACAGGATGGGTCACGAGCAGTACTTC CASSSGRNRMGHEQYF
. 14 TRBJ1-1 . TRBV11-2 TGTGCCAGCAGCTTTTTACAGGGTGGGACTGAAGCTTTCTTT CASSFLQGGTEAFF
. 12 TRBJ2-7 . TRBV29-1 TGCAGCGTTGTGGTACGGGGGTGGGAGCAGTACTTC CSVVVRGWEQYF
. 15 TRBJ1-3 . TRBV5-6 TGTGCCAGCAGCCTATACGACAGTTTTGGAAACACCATATATTTT CASSLYDSFGNTIYF